The sequence of this T cell receptor (beta chain) was determined in a study of cytomegalovirus exposure and HLA in healthy donors. Remarks on this clone: Its target is unknown.

Study-level findings and limits: TCR beta sequences reportedly predicted most subjects' HLA-A and HLA-B alleles accurately. A later analysis linked a missense DCLRE1C variant to TCR beta V- and J-gene trimming. Per a prior analysis, the majority of TCR beta V segments were productive roughly 90% or roughly 30% of the time.

J lost 12 bases, V lost 1 base, and 7 bases had no gene match. The CDR3 loop spans 14 amino acids. Germline V gives CDR1 SNHLY, CDR2 FYNNEI. While unrecorded immune exposures were likely, the donors were nominally healthy when sampled. The PCR contained 60 Vbeta and 13 Jbeta primers. Sequencing was performed with immunoSEQ multiplex PCR; in TCRdb, only in-frame clones are kept and a portion is missing. The table shows about 130,000 clones, with roughly 71% occurring only once. The sequenced sample was PBMCs. The chain recombines TRBV2 with TRBJ2-7, with 12 nucleotides matching TRBD2. The sequence came from a woman aged 35 to 49 in good health and CMV-seronegative. Here the CDR3 reads CASSEVLAGGLRYF. The CDR3 DNA sequence: TGTGCCAGCAGTGAAGTCCTAGCGGGGGGGCTCCGGTACTTC.